This TCR beta chain was sequenced during a study of blood T cell repertoires in COVID-19. CDR1 LGHNA and CDR2 YSLEER come from the germline V gene. The V end lost 4 bases, the J end lost 3 bases, and 13 bases lay between the germline ends. The CDR3 contains 15 residues. Under the authors' procedure: Estimates of nucleated cell counts were drawn from the amplification of reference gene primers. The assay was immunoSEQ multiplex PCR, and TCRdb's table has in-frame clones only and misses some. V, J and clone size are taken as reported in that table, and D and trimming were inferred from the DNA itself. The sample yields about 25,000 clones, around nine tenths seen once.

The rearrangement links TRBV4-3 to TRBJ2-1; the D gene is possibly TRBD2 (5 bases). This clonotype was obtained from a man between 65 and 85 years old with acute or convalescent COVID-19. Sequenced material: peripheral blood. The CDR3 bases are TGCGCCAGCAGCCTGGACTTGAACTACTACAATGAGCAGTTCTTC. Translation: CASSLDLNYYNEQFF.